This T cell receptor (beta chain) was found in a study of Ad26.COV2.S vaccination and SARS-CoV-2 variants. Sample treatment: roughly 18 received Ad26.COV2.S at low or high dose, single or two shots; 5 received placebo; per-sample allocation not given. Following the first vaccine or placebo injection, samples were taken on day 63. Donation came from an adult in Boston who was aged 18-55 years. CDR1 is LNHDA and CDR2 is SQIVND in the germline V gene (reference sequence). With 3 bases removed from V and 6 bases from J, the gap between germline ends came to 9 bases. The CDR3 is made up of 14 amino acids. TCRdb's copy holds only in-frame clones and misses some; the assay was immunoSEQ multiplex PCR. Here the sample spans 350,000 to 500,000 clones, 80% to 95% being singletons.

This chain joins TRBV19 and TRBJ1-6; D gene unclear. This material consisted of peripheral blood, taken in a trial of Ad26.COV2.S vaccine versus placebo. The clonotype comes from a person between 18 and 65 years old who received the Ad26.COV2.S COVID-19 vaccine or a placebo. CDR3 bases: TGTGCCAGTAGTATCCGGGAGATTAATTCACCCCTCCACTTT. Translated, it gives CASSIREINSPLHF.